These 9 T cell receptor beta chains were sequenced from one sample in a study of CXCR4 blockade with PD-1 therapy in pancreatic cancer. Using immunoSEQ multiplex PCR, the repertoire was profiled, and TCRdb retains in-frame clones only, with some absent. The profile shows 5,000 to 7,000 clones, less than 40% of them singletons. The sample consisted of tumor tissue. The origin of the receptors is a human donor with pancreatic ductal adenocarcinoma.

The sample holds a few counts of this clone. The junction departs from germline at one end; a sequencing error may be responsible. This chain links TRBV7-6 with TRBJ2-6, with D possibly matching TRBD1 (6 bases). The germline gives CDR1 SGHVS, CDR2 FNYEAQ. The CDR3 is made up of 15 amino acids. The CDR3 bases are TGTGCCAGAAGCTTGGACAGCTCTGGGGCCAACGTCCTGACTTTC. Translation: CARSLDSSGANVLTF.

This clone was detected only a few times. The CDR3 sequence: CASSYYLIPGQEIYGYTF. The CDR3 DNA sequence: TGTGCCAGCAGTTACTACCTAATACCGGGACAGGAGATCTATGGCTACACCTTC. The genes are TRBV6-7 and TRBJ1-2; 8 bases line up with TRBD1. TRBV6-7 has ORF status, its function being uncertain. After removal of 1 base from V and 4 bases from J, the junction contained 14 bases not matched to a gene. CDR3 length equals 18 residues.

This clone was observed many times. V usage is TRBV11-3 and J usage is TRBJ2-2, with TRBD1 matching over 8 bases. Germline values: CDR1 SGHNT, CDR2 YENEEA. The CDR3 has 16 amino acids. V dropped 2 bases and J dropped 4; count of bases not matched to a gene: 6. DNA of the CDR3: TGTGCCAGCAGCTTAAGGCGACAGGGGAGCACCGGGGAGCTGTTTTTT. It is translated as CASSLRRQGSTGELFF. The whole variable domain, filled in from reference TRBV11-3 and TRBJ2-2, reads EAGVVQSPRYKIIEKKQPVAFWCNPISGHNTLYWYLQNLGQGPELLIRYENEEAVDDSQLPKDRFSAERLKGVDSTLKIQPAELGDSAVYLCASSLRRQGSTGELFFGEGSRLTVL.

The chain links TRBV28 to TRBJ2-7; 8 bases are shared with TRBD2. The length of the CDR3 is 15 residues. CDR1 MDHEN and CDR2 SYDVKM come from the germline V gene. The trim removed 7 bases at V and 5 bases at J, leaving 13 bases unmatched. The DNA of the CDR3 is TGTGCCAGCATTAAAGCGGGAGCCCGAAGCGACGAGCAGTACTTC. Amino acids: CASIKAGARSDEQYF.

V usage is TRBV19 and J usage is TRBJ2-1, with D perhaps given as TRBD1 or TRBD2 (6 bases each). Germline V CDR1 and CDR2: LNHDA, SQIVND (reference sequence). The CDR3 length is 13 residues. The germline V and J ends were trimmed by 8 bases and 10 bases, with 18 bases remaining between them. CDR3: CASGLIGGREQFF. CDR3 DNA: TGTGCCAGTGGTCTAATTGGGGGGCGAGAGCAGTTCTTC.

This clone is termed medium-sized (0.01 to 0.1%). The chain links TRBV2 to TRBJ2-4, with D possibly being TRBD1 (6 bases). The germline V gene has CDR1 SNHLY and CDR2 FYNNEI. This CDR3 contains 14 residues. V was trimmed by 2 bases and J by 7 bases, leaving 12 bases between them. CDR3 sequence (DNA): TGTGCCAGCAGTGAACACCAGGGGAGTAACATTCAGTACTTC. It encodes CASSEHQGSNIQYF.

This clone has just a few counts. The chain combines TRBV6-8 with TRBJ2-7; the D is unclear. CDR1 MNHGY and CDR2 SAAAGT come from the germline V gene. The CDR3 has 13 amino acids. V lost 3 bases to trimming and J lost 6 bases, with 12 bases between them. As DNA, the CDR3 is TGTGCCAGCAGTTATAGAGACCTCGGCGAGCAGTACTTC. This translates into CASSYRDLGEQYF.

The chain recombines TRBV28 with TRBJ2-7; TRBD1 matches 8 bases. The V gene's germline CDR1 is MDHEN and CDR2 SYDVKM. The trim removed 8 bases at V and 2 bases at J, leaving 14 bases unmatched. This CDR3 contains 16 residues. The CDR3 sequence: CASPPRVGTGPYEQYF. CDR3 DNA sequence: TGTGCCAGCCCCCCGCGGGTAGGGACAGGTCCCTACGAGCAGTACTTC.

This clone was observed a handful of times. CDR3 sequence (DNA): TGTGCCAGCTCACCAGGGGGGTTCTCCTACGAGCAGTACTTC. Residues: CASSPGGFSYEQYF. V gene TRBV18 combines with J gene TRBJ2-7, with D perhaps matching TRBD2 (6 bases). Germline assignment: CDR1 KGHSH and CDR2 LQKENI. The CDR3 spans 14 residues. Trimming pared 2 bases from V and 0 bases from J, leaving 8 bases between.